This T cell receptor beta chain was captured in a study of blood T cell repertoires in COVID-19. CDR3 size: 15 residues. V was pared by 5 bases and J by 6 bases, with 7 bases of the junction left unmatched. The germline gives CDR1 MNHEY, CDR2 SVGAGI. Study processing details: Reference gene primer amplification gave nucleated cell count estimates. The data were produced by immunoSEQ multiplex PCR, yet TCRdb's version contains in-frame clones alone and is incomplete. D and trimming come from the DNA, and the V and J calls and clone size come from that table. The repertoire holds some 300,000 clones, with approximately 89% as singletons.

This sequence originates from a woman under 40 who had recovered from COVID-19. This chain connects TRBV6-5 to TRBJ1-6; 7 nucleotides agree with TRBD1. Sequenced input: PBMCs or T cells enriched from blood (not recorded which). The CDR3, as DNA: TGTGCCAGCAGTAGGGGGCTCTGGGGTAATTCACCCCTCCACTTT. The encoded protein is CASSRGLWGNSPLHF.